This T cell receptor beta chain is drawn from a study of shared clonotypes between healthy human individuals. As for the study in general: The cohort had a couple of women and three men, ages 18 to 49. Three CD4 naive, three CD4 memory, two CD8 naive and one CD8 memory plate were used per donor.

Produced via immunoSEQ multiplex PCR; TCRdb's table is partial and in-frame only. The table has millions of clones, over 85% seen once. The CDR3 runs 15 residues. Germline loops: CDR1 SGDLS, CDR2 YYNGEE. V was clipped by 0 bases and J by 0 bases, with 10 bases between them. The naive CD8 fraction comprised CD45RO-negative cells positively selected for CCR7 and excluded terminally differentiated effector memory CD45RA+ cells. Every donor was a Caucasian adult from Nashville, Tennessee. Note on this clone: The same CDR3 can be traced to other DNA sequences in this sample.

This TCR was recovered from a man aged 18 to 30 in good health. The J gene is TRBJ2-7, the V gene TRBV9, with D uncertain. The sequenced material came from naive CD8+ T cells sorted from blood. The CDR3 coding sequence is TGTGCCAGCAGCGTAGAGGCGGCGAGCTCCTACGAGCAGTACTTC. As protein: CASSVEAASSYEQYF.